Each of the 32 T cell receptor beta chains below was sequenced from the same sample in a study of T cells in narcolepsy. The assay was immunoSEQ multiplex PCR, and TCRdb's table has in-frame clones only and misses some. The sample contains approximately 25,000 clones, approximately 77% of which appear only once. The sample comprised memory (CD45RA-) CD4+ T cells from blood. The receptor set was obtained from a human donor in good health.

This chain uses TRBV19 with TRBJ1-5; TRBD1 aligns across 7 bases. The CDR3 has 14 amino acids. Germline loops: CDR1 LNHDA, CDR2 SQIVND (reference sequence). J lost 4 bases, V lost 3 bases, and 3 bases had no gene match. The CDR3 sequence: CASSIPRGNQPQHF. DNA of the CDR3: TGTGCCAGTAGTATCCCCAGGGGGAATCAGCCCCAGCATTTT.

The chain joins TRBV5-1 to TRBJ2-2, with 7 bases matching TRBD1. The V and J ends lost 5 bases and 6 bases, in that order; junction bases with no gene match: 4. Per germline, CDR1 SGHRS and CDR2 YFSETQ. This CDR3 is 13 amino acids long. As DNA, the CDR3 is TGCGCCAGCAGACGGGGACAGCCCGGGGAGCTGTTTTTT. The encoded protein is CASRRGQPGELFF.

This rearrangement joins TRBV19 to TRBJ2-1, with D tentatively TRBD1 or TRBD2 (7 bases each). Germline loops: CDR1 LNHDA, CDR2 SQIVND (reference sequence). The CDR3 is made up of 16 amino acids. Trimming stripped 7 bases from V and 4 bases from J, with 20 bases between. The DNA of the CDR3 is TGTGCCAGTACCGACCAACAGGGGACTACGTACAATGAGCAGTTCTTC. Translation: CASTDQQGTTYNEQFF. The complete variable domain, with remaining parts taken from reference TRBV19 and TRBJ2-1, reads DGGITQSPKYLFRKEGQNVTLSCEQNLNHDAMYWYRQDPGQGLRLIYYSQIVNDFQKGDIAEGYSVSREKKESFPLTVTSAQKNPTAFYLCASTDQQGTTYNEQFFGPGTRLTVL.

The chain carries TRBV27 and TRBJ1-5; TRBD1 might be the D (5 bases). Germline-derived CDR1 and CDR2 are MNHEY and SMNVEV (reference sequence). This CDR3 spans 15 amino acids. With 7 bases removed from V and 1 base from J, the gap between germline ends came to 14 bases. CDR3 sequence reads: CASTTFWGSNQPQHF. For the CDR3, the DNA is TGTGCCAGCACCACTTTCTGGGGGAGCAATCAGCCCCAGCATTTT.

The chain joins TRBV7-8 to TRBJ2-1; 12 positions match TRBD2. CDR1 and CDR2 (germline): SGHVS, FQNEAQ. V dropped 0 bases and J dropped 0; count of bases not matched to a gene: 3. The CDR3 runs 18 residues. CDR3 loop: CASSLALAGGISYNEQFF. The CDR3 DNA follows: TGTGCCAGCAGCTTAGCACTAGCGGGGGGTATCTCCTACAATGAGCAGTTCTTC. Complete variable domain (other parts from reference TRBV7-8 and TRBJ2-1): GAGVSQSPRYKVAKRGQDVALRCDPISGHVSLFWYQQALGQGPEFLTYFQNEAQLDKSGLPSDRFFAERPEGSVSTLKIQRTQQEDSAVYLCASSLALAGGISYNEQFFGPGTRLTVL.

The chain is built from TRBV5-1 and TRBJ1-2, with 7 bases aligning to TRBD1. This CDR3 is 13 amino acids long. V gave up 4 bases and J gave up 7 bases; unmatched junction bases: 7. Germline CDR1 and CDR2: SGHRS and YFSETQ. In DNA, the CDR3 is TGCGCCAGCAGCCGCGGACAGGACCCTGGCTACACCTTC. This sequence encodes CASSRGQDPGYTF.

The chain links TRBV6-1 to TRBJ1-1; 7 bases line up with TRBD1. The V gene's germline CDR1 is MNHNS and CDR2 SASEGT. Trimming cost V 7 bases and J 1 base; bases outside gene matches: 9. There are 15 residues in the CDR3. The CDR3 DNA reads as TGTGCCAGCACAGAGACAGGGCTCTCGAACACTGAAGCTTTCTTT. Encoded protein: CASTETGLSNTEAFF.

The rearrangement uses TRBV6-4 and TRBJ2-6; D remains ambiguous. Trimming removed 4 bases from V and 0 bases from J, with 4 bases in between. The CDR3 is 14 residues long. From germline, CDR1 is MRHNA and CDR2 SNTAGT. CDR3 amino acids: CASSVSSGANVLTF. CDR3 DNA sequence: TGTGCCAGCAGTGTTTCCTCTGGGGCCAACGTCCTGACTTTC.

This rearrangement joins TRBV14 to TRBJ2-7; TRBD2 agrees at 10 bases. The CDR3 is 15 amino acids. Germline values: CDR1 SGHDN, CDR2 FVKESK. J gave up 9 bases and V 0 bases, and 8 bases lay outside the gene matches. In nucleotides, the CDR3 is TGTGCCAGCAGCCAAGATATCCCTAGCGGGAGTGGGCAGTACTTC. Protein sequence: CASSQDIPSGSGQYF.

This clone was picked up a small number of times. V gene TRBV30 combines with J gene TRBJ2-2; D is perhaps TRBD2 (6 bases). V gave up 7 bases and J gave up 1 base, with 16 bases separating them. The CDR3 spans 15 residues. Per the germline V gene, CDR1 is GTSNPN and CDR2 is SVGIG (reference sequence). CDR3 protein: CASGGQLQNTGELFF. The DNA for the CDR3 is TGTGCCTCCGGGGGTCAGTTACAGAACACCGGGGAGCTGTTTTTT.

The CDR3 protein is CASSFQTPAAGRTF. The CDR3 nucleotides read TGTGCCAGCAGTTTTCAAACTCCAGCCGCGGGTCGCACCTTC. The V call is TRBV28, the J call TRBJ1-2; no reliable D call. CDR1 MDHEN and CDR2 SYDVKM come from the germline V gene. Trimming stripped 3 bases from V and 13 bases from J, with 21 bases between. The CDR3 is made up of 14 amino acids.

This chain connects TRBV9 to TRBJ2-5; a possible D gene is TRBD1 (5 bases). This CDR3 contains 14 residues. Germline V gives CDR1 SGDLS, CDR2 YYNGEE. Trimming removed 0 bases at V and 4 bases at J, with 10 bases between. The CDR3 reads CASSVDVGRETQYF. The CDR3 coding sequence is TGTGCCAGCAGCGTAGACGTGGGGCGAGAGACCCAGTACTTC.

V usage is TRBV7-2 and J usage is TRBJ2-5, with D perhaps TRBD1 (5 bases). This CDR3 spans 15 amino acids. Per germline, CDR1 SGHTA and CDR2 FQGNSA. V lost 5 bases, J lost 4 bases, and 17 bases lay in between. DNA of the CDR3: TGTGCCAGCAGCAGAAGAAGGGGTCTGGGAGAGACCCAGTACTTC. As protein: CASSRRRGLGETQYF.

The genes are TRBV2 and TRBJ1-6; 7 bases line up with TRBD1. V shed 4 bases and J 6 bases; nucleotides not matched to a gene: 6. CDR3 length: 15 amino acids. Germline values: CDR1 SNHLY, CDR2 FYNNEI. The CDR3 region has the DNA TGTGCCAGCAGTGGAGACAGGGAGGGTAATTCACCCCTCCACTTT. It codes for CASSGDREGNSPLHF.

The chain is built from TRBV4-2 and TRBJ2-5; 9 bases line up with TRBD1. V was clipped by 1 base and J by 3 bases; unmatched bases: 0. The CDR3 is 14 amino acids. From germline, CDR1 is LGHNA and CDR2 YNFKEQ. The DNA of the CDR3 is TGTGCCAGCAGCCAAGGACAGGGGGAAGAGACCCAGTACTTC. Protein: CASSQGQGEETQYF.

The chain couples TRBV6-6 to TRBJ1-4; D may be TRBD1 (5 bases). The CDR3 spans 16 residues. CDR1 and CDR2 from the germline V gene are MNHNY and SVGAGI (reference sequence). V was pared by 2 bases and J by 0 bases, with 10 bases between. The chain's CDR3 is CASSYGAEATNEKLFF. The CDR3 coding sequence is TGTGCCAGCAGTTACGGGGCAGAGGCAACTAATGAAAAACTGTTTTTT.

The rearrangement uses TRBV28 and TRBJ2-7, with TRBD1 as a possible D gene (5 bases). CDR1 and CDR2 (germline): MDHEN, SYDVKM. This CDR3 spans 14 amino acids. The V gene lost 3 bases and the J gene lost 3 bases, with 12 bases spanning the gap. Written as DNA, the CDR3 is TGTGCCAGCAGTTTGAAGGGGTACGGCTACGAGCAGTACTTC. This gives the protein CASSLKGYGYEQYF.

The CDR3 DNA reads TGCAGCGTGAGGGCTCAGGCAGTGCGTGACACTGAAGCTTTCTTT. Protein product: CSVRAQAVRDTEAFF. The gene calls are TRBV29-1 and TRBJ1-1, with D unresolved. The CDR3 consists of 15 residues. Germline CDR1 and CDR2: SQVTM and ANQGSEA. V lost 6 bases and J lost 3, with 20 bases in between. Based on the CDR3 plus reference TRBV29-1 and TRBJ1-1, the full variable domain is SAVISQKPSRDICQRGTSLTIQCQVDSQVTMMFWYRQQPGQSLTLIATANQGSEATYESGFVIDKFPISRPNLTFSTLTVSNMSPEDSSIYLCSVRAQAVRDTEAFFGQGTRLTVV.

The rearrangement joins TRBV6-6 to TRBJ1-1, with TRBD1 matching over 8 bases. This CDR3 comprises 15 residues. Trimming at V came to 0 bases and at J to 10 bases, leaving 10 bases not matched to a gene. Germline-derived CDR1 and CDR2 are MNHNY and SVGAGI (reference sequence). DNA of the CDR3: TGTGCCAGCAGTTACTCGGGGGGACAGGAAGATTTAGCTTTCTTT. Encoded protein: CASSYSGGQEDLAFF.

The genes are TRBV30 and TRBJ2-1; D perhaps matches TRBD2 (5 bases). This CDR3 comprises 13 residues. The V gene's germline CDR1 is GTSNPN and CDR2 SVGIG (reference sequence). V gave up 3 bases and J gave up 0 bases, with 6 bases separating them. CDR3 in amino acids: CAWRGSSYNEQFF. CDR3 sequence (DNA): TGTGCCTGGAGGGGGAGCTCCTACAATGAGCAGTTCTTC.

This clone showed up just a few times. V and J are TRBV7-9 and TRBJ1-4, with a possible D match to TRBD1 (5 bases). In germline, CDR1 is SEHNR, CDR2 FQNEAQ (reference sequence). Between the trimmed V and J ends, which lost 5 bases and 7 bases, there was a span of 20 bases. The CDR3 is 16 amino acids. The CDR3, as DNA: TGTGCCAGCAGCCCGCCGGTCAGGGTCGGGGGTGAAAAACTGTTTTTT. Its protein product is CASSPPVRVGGEKLFF. Together with reference TRBV7-9 and TRBJ1-4, the CDR3 gives the full variable domain: DTGVSQNPRHKITKRGQNVTFRCDPISEHNRLYWYRQTLGQGPEFLTYFQNEAQLEKSRLLSDRFSAERPKGSFSTLEIQRTEQGDSAMYLCASSPPVRVGGEKLFFGSGTQLSVL.

The CDR3 is CASSLDHGDTQYF. The CDR3 nucleotides are TGCGCCAGCAGCTTGGACCACGGCGATACGCAGTATTTT. The chain has TRBV5-1 and TRBJ2-3; no definite D call. The germline V gene has CDR1 SGHRS and CDR2 YFSETQ. This CDR3 comprises 13 residues. V lost 0 bases to trimming and J lost 6 bases, with 8 bases between them.

V gene TRBV7-2 combines with J gene TRBJ2-7; 14 nucleotides match TRBD2. CDR3 length: 16 amino acids. In germline, CDR1 is SGHTA, CDR2 FQGNSA. Trimming took 5 bases from V and 3 from J; bases not matched to a gene: 6. This CDR3 reads CASSPLGLAGGYEQYF. Written as DNA, the CDR3 is TGTGCCAGCAGCCCTCTCGGACTAGCGGGAGGCTACGAGCAGTACTTC.

The chain employs TRBV7-8 and TRBJ2-3; tentatively, D is TRBD2 (6 bases). V was trimmed by 1 base and J by 2 bases, leaving 13 bases between them. Germline V lookup: CDR1 SGHVS, CDR2 FQNEAQ. This CDR3 spans 16 amino acids. CDR3 amino acids: CASSLGGGSFTDTQYF. CDR3 in DNA: TGTGCCAGCAGCTTAGGGGGAGGTTCATTCACAGATACGCAGTATTTT.

V gene TRBV7-2 combines with J gene TRBJ1-4, with 10 bases matching TRBD1. Germline values: CDR1 SGHTA, CDR2 FQGNSA. The CDR3 contains 15 residues. Losses at the gene ends were 5 bases for V and 8 bases for J; bases not matched to a gene: 8. CDR3 region: CASSARQGAPEKLFF. In DNA form, the CDR3 reads TGTGCCAGCAGCGCGCGACAGGGGGCGCCCGAAAAACTGTTTTTT.

V and J are TRBV7-5 and TRBJ2-2; the D segment call TRBD1 is taken from the table without a DNA check. TRBV7-5 is a listed pseudogene. The CDR3 has 16 amino acids. CDR3 amino acids: CARSLLRTGETGELFF. DNA of the CDR3: TGTGCCAGAAGCTTACTTAGGACAGGGGAAACCGGGGAGCTGTTTTTT.

The chain links TRBV10-1 to TRBJ2-3; the D gene is possibly TRBD1 (5 bases). The V and J ends lost 5 bases and 7 bases respectively, with 13 bases between them. In germline, CDR1 is WNHNN, CDR2 SYGVQD (reference sequence). This CDR3 has 13 amino acids. CDR3 residues: CASSQGLGNTQYF. The CDR3 DNA sequence: TGCGCCAGCAGTCAGGGATTGGGCAATACGCAGTATTTT.

This clone was seen once. This sequence joins TRBV30 and TRBJ2-7; no clear D. Germline loops: CDR1 GTSNPN, CDR2 SVGIG (reference sequence). With 4 bases removed from V and 5 bases from J, the gap between germline ends came to 12 bases. The CDR3 has 12 residues. The CDR3 is CAWTIGNNEQYF. In DNA, the CDR3 is TGTGCCTGGACTATTGGGAACAACGAGCAGTACTTC.

This clone was detected once. At the DNA level, this CDR3 is encoded by other sequences in the same sample as well. This chain uses TRBV2 with TRBJ1-2, with 9 bases aligning to TRBD1. The CDR3 has 14 residues. Per germline, CDR1 SNHLY and CDR2 FYNNEI. The V and J ends lost 4 bases and 5 bases, in that order; junction bases with no gene match: 5. The CDR3 DNA reads TGTGCCAGCAGTGGGGGACAGGGAGGGTATGGCTACACCTTC. Amino acids: CASSGGQGGYGYTF.

The genes are TRBV7-2 and TRBJ2-2; 9 bases agree with TRBD2. The V and J ends lost 5 bases and 2 bases, in that order; junction bases with no gene match: 9. There are 17 residues in the CDR3. In germline, CDR1 is SGHTA, CDR2 FQGNSA. For the CDR3, the DNA is TGTGCCAGCAGCGGCAGAGCGGGGGGCTTTAACACCGGGGAGCTGTTTTTT. Protein product: CASSGRAGGFNTGELFF.

V gene TRBV5-6 combines with J gene TRBJ1-2; perhaps TRBD1 as D (6 bases). V lost 3 bases and J 12 bases, leaving 24 bases between the germline ends. Germline V gives CDR1 SGHDT, CDR2 YYEEEE. The CDR3 consists of 15 residues. DNA of the CDR3: TGTGCCAGCAGCTACCGGGACACGGACTCCAGGGAAGACACCTTC. Translation gives CASSYRDTDSREDTF.

This clone was recorded a few times. The V call is TRBV6-5, the J call TRBJ1-5; D is unresolved. Germline values: CDR1 MNHEY, CDR2 SVGAGI. The CDR3 spans 13 residues. The V gene lost 6 bases and the J gene lost 1 base, with 7 bases spanning the gap. CDR3 DNA sequence: TGTGCCAGCAGCCCGGGCAGCAATCAGCCCCAGCATTTT. This codes for CASSPGSNQPQHF.